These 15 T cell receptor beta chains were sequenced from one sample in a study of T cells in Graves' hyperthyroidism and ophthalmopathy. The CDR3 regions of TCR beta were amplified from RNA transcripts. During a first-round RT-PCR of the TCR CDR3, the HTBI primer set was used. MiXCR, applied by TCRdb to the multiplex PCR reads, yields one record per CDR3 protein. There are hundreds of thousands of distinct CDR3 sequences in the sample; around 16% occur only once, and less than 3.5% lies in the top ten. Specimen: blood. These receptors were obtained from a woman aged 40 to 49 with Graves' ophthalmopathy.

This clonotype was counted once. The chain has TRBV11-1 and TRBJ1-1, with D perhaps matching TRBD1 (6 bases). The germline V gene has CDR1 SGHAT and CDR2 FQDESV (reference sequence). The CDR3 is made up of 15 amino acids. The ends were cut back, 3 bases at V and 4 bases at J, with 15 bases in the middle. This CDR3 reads CASSFPGGRPTEAFF. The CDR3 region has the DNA TGTGCCAGCAGCTTCCCCGGGGGGCGGCCCACTGAAGCTTTCTTT. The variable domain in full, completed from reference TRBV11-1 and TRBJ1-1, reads EAEVAQSPRYKITEKSQAVAFWCDPISGHATLYWYRQILGQGPELLVQFQDESVVDDSQLPKDRFSAERLKGVDSTLKIQPAELGDSAMYLCASSFPGGRPTEAFFGQGTRLTVV.

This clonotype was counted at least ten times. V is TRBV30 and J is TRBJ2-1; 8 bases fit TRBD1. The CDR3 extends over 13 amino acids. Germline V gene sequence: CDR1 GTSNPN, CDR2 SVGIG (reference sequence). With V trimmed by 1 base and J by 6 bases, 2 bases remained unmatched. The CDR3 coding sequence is TGTGCCTGGAGTGCAGGACAGGGCAATGAGCAGTTCTTC. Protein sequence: CAWSAGQGNEQFF.

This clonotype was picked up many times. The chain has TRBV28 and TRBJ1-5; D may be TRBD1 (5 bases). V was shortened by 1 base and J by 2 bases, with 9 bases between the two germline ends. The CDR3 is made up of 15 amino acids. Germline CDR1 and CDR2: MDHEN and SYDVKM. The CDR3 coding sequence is TGTGCCAGCAGTTTATCGGGGACCCGCAATCAGCCCCAGCATTTT. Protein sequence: CASSLSGTRNQPQHF.

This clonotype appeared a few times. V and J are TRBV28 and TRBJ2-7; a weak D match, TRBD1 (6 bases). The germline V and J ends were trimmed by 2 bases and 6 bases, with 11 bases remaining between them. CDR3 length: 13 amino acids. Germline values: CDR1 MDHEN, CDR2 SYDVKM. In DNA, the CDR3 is TGTGCCAGCAGTTTAAGTCCAGGGGTCGAGCAGTACTTC. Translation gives CASSLSPGVEQYF.

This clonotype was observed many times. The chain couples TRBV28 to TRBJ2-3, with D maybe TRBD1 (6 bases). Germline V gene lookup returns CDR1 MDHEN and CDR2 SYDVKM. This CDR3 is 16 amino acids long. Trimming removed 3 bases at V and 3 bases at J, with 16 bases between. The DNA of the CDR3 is TGTGCCAGCAGTTTCGGAATGCAGGGGCGTACAGATACGCAGTATTTT. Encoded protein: CASSFGMQGRTDTQYF. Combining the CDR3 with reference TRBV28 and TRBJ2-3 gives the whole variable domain DVKVTQSSRYLVKRTGEKVFLECVQDMDHENMFWYRQDPGLGLRLIYFSYDVKMKEKGDIPEGYSVSREKKERFSLILESASTNQTSMYLCASSFGMQGRTDTQYFGPGTRLTVL.

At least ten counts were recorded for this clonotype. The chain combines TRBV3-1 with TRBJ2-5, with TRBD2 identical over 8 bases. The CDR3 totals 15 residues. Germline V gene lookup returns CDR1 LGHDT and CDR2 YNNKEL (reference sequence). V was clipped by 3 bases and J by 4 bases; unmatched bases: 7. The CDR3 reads CASSQTPGTRETQYF. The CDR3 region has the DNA TGTGCCAGCAGCCAGACCCCCGGGACTAGAGAGACCCAGTACTTC.

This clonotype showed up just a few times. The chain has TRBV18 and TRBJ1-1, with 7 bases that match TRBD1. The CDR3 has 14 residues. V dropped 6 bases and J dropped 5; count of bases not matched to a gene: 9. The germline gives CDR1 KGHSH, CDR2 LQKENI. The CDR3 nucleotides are TGTGCCAGCTCTCGGGACAGCACAGGAACTGAAGCTTTCTTT. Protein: CASSRDSTGTEAFF.

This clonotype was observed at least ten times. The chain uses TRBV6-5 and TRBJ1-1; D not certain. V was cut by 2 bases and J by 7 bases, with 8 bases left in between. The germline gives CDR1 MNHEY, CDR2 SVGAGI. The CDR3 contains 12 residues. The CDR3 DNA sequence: TGTGCCAGCAGTTACCGAAAGGGTGAAGCTTTCTTT. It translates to CASSYRKGEAFF.

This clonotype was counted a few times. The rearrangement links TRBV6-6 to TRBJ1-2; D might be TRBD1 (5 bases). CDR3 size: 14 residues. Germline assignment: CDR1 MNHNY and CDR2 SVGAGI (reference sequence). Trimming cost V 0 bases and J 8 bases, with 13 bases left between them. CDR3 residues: CASSYSRGSVGYTF. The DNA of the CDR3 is TGTGCCAGCAGTTACTCTAGGGGTTCGGTCGGCTACACCTTC.

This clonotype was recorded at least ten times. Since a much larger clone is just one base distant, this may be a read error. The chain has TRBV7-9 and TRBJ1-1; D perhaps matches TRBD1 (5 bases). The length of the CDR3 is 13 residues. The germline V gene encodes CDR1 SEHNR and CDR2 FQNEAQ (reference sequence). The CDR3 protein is CASSWDGNTETFF. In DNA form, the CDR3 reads TGTGCCAGCAGCTGGGACGGTAACACTGAAACTTTCTTT.

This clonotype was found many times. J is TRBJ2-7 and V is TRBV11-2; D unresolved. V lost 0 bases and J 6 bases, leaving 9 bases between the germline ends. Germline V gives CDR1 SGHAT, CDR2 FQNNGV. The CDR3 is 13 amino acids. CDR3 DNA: TGTGCCAGCAGCTTAGAGGTGTCGGGCGAGCAGTACTTC. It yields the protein CASSLEVSGEQYF.

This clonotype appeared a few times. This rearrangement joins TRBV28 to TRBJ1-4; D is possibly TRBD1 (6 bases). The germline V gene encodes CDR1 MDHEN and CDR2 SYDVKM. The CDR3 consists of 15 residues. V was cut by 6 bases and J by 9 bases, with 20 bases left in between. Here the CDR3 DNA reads TGTGCCAGCAGAGAGCCCGGGACCCAGGGGAAAAAACTGTTTTTT. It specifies CASREPGTQGKKLFF.

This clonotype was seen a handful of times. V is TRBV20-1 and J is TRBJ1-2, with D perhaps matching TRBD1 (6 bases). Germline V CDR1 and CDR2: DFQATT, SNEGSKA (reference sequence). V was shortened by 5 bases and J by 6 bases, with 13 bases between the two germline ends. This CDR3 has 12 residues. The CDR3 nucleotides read TGCAGTGCTCCTTGGGGGGCAGATGGCTACACCTTC. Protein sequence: CSAPWGADGYTF.

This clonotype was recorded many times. The CDR3 sequence is CASTQRGPNTDTQYF. The CDR3 DNA reads TGTGCCAGCACCCAGCGGGGTCCTAACACAGATACGCAGTATTTT. The chain couples TRBV12-3 or TRBV12-4 to TRBJ2-3, with TRBD2 identical over 7 bases. V gave up 7 bases and J gave up 2 bases; unmatched junction bases: 9. The CDR3 has 15 amino acids.

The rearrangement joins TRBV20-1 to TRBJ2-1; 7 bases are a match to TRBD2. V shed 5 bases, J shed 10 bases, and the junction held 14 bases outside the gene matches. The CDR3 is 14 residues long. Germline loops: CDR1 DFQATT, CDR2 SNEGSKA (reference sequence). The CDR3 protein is CSALPTAGLFEQFF. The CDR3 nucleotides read TGCAGTGCTTTACCCACAGCGGGATTGTTCGAGCAGTTCTTC.